Listed below are T cell receptor beta chains from one sample, sequenced in a study of shared clonotypes between healthy human individuals. Libraries were prepared by immunoSEQ multiplex PCR; TCRdb keeps only in-frame clonotypes and omits some of them. Among a few hundred thousand clones listed, around 97% were seen once. The specimen was naive CD4+ T cells sorted from blood. The receptors derive from a woman aged 30 to 39 in good health. The CDR3 runs from the conserved cysteine through the conserved F or W. A D gene is named only where the DNA matches it firmly. A row's size may be missing; if present it is once, few, many or a size class.

CDR3 length	J gene	V gene	D gene	clone size	CDR3 DNA	CDR3 protein
14	TRBJ2-3	TRBV5-5	NA	NA	TGTGCCAGCAGCTTGACAACAGGCACAGATACGCAGTATTTT	CASSLTTGTDTQYF
13	TRBJ1-1	TRBV28	NA	NA	TGTGCCAGCAGTTCGACACCGAACACTGAAGCTTTCTTT	CASSSTPNTEAFF
14	TRBJ2-2	TRBV6-1	NA	NA	TGTGCCAGCAGGGGGACGTGGGACACCGGGGAGCTGTTTTTT	CASRGTWDTGELFF
14	TRBJ2-3	TRBV5-1	TRBD2	NA	TGCGCCAGCAGCGGAGCGGGAGTGACAGATACGCAGTATTTT	CASSGAGVTDTQYF
13	TRBJ2-7	TRBV28	NA	NA	TGTGCCAGCAGTCGCCCGCCGGGGTACGAGCAGTACTTC	CASSRPPGYEQYF
14	TRBJ2-7	TRBV28	TRBD2	NA	TGTGCCAGCAGCATCGCGGGAGGGTCCTACGAGCAGTACTTC	CASSIAGGSYEQYF
16	TRBJ2-2	TRBV27	NA	NA	TGTGCCAGCAGACTTGGGAGACAGCCGTGGACCGGGGAGCTGTTTTTT	CASRLGRQPWTGELFF
14	TRBJ1-4	TRBV27	TRBD1	NA	TGTGCCAGCAACGACAGGGGAAGAGAAGAAAAACTGTTTTTT	CASNDRGREEKLFF
14	TRBJ2-7	TRBV27	TRBD1	NA	TGTGCCAGCAGTTTGAAGGACAGGGGCCACGAGCAGTACTTC	CASSLKDRGHEQYF
17	TRBJ2-1	TRBV19	TRBD1	NA	TGTGCCAGTAGTCCTCAGCCACCGGGACAGGGGAGCAATGAGCAGTTCTTC	CASSPQPPGQGSNEQFF
16	TRBJ1-2	TRBV7-9	NA	NA	TGTGCCAGCAGCCCGCGGTCGCTCCTGCAGAGCTATGGCTACACCTTC	CASSPRSLLQSYGYTF
17	TRBJ2-2	TRBV5-1	NA	NA	TGCGCCAGCAGCCCGAGGACAGTGGCTAGCAAATCCGGGGAGCTGTTTTTT	CASSPRTVASKSGELFF
14	TRBJ2-7	TRBV19	TRBD1	NA	TGTACCAGTAGATGGACAGGGTCGTCCTACGAGCAGTACTTC	CTSRWTGSSYEQYF
14	TRBJ1-1	TRBV5-1	NA	NA	TGCGCCAGCAGCTTGGGTCAGGGGAGCACTGAAGCTTTCTTT	CASSLGQGSTEAFF
14	TRBJ1-5	TRBV10-3	NA	NA	TGTGCCATCAGTGAGAACAGGGATACTCAGCCCCAGCATTTT	CAISENRDTQPQHF
16	TRBJ1-2	TRBV5-6	NA	once	TGTGCCAGCAGCTTGGCCGTCGCAGGGGATCCTGGCGGCTACACCTTC	CASSLAVAGDPGGYTF